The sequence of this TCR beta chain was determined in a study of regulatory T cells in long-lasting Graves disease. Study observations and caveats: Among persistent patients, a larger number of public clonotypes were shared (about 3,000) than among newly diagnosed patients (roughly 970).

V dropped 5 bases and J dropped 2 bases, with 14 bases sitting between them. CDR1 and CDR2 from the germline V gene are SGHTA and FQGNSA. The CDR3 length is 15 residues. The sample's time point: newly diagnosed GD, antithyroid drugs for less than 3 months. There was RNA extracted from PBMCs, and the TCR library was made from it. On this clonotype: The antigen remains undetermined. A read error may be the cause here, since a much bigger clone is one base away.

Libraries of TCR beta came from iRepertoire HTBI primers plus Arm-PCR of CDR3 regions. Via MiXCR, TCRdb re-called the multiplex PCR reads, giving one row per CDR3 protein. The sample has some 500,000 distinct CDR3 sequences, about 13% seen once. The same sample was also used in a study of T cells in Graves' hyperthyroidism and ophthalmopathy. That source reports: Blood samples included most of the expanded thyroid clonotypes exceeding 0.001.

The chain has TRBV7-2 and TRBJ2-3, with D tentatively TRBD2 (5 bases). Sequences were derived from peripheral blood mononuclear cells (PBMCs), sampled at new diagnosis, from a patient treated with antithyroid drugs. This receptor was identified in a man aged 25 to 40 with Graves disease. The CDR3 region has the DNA TGTGCCAGCAGCCGAGGACTGGGCTTCACAGATACGCAGTATTTT. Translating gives CASSRGLGFTDTQYF.